One and the same sample provided the 5 T cell receptor beta chains below, sequenced in a study of technical replicates of blood from a handful of donors. Using immunoSEQ multiplex PCR, the repertoire was profiled, and TCRdb retains in-frame clones only, with some absent. Among 91,000 or so clones listed, around 95% were seen once. The sample comprised T cells isolated from PBMCs. These receptors were taken from a human donor in good health.

This rearrangement joins TRBV9 to TRBJ2-7; 9 nucleotides align to TRBD1. Germline V CDR1 and CDR2: SGDLS, YYNGEE. The CDR3 runs to 15 residues. V shed 0 bases and J 3 bases; nucleotides not matched to a gene: 4. The DNA for the CDR3 is TGTGCCAGCAGCGTAGACGGGACAGGGATCTACGAGCAGTACTTC. This encodes CASSVDGTGIYEQYF.

This chain links TRBV2 with TRBJ2-2; D uncertain. This CDR3 has 12 amino acids. Germline V gene data show CDR1 as SNHLY and CDR2 as FYNNEI. V shed 7 bases and J shed 6 bases, with 9 bases lying between them. As DNA, the CDR3 is TGTGCCAGCATGTTGGCTCCCGGGGAGCTGTTTTTT. Amino acid sequence: CASMLAPGELFF.

The chain carries TRBV10-3 and TRBJ1-5, with D perhaps TRBD1 (6 bases). The CDR3 sequence is 16 residues long. V shed 3 bases and J shed 4 bases, with 16 bases lying between them. Germline V gene lookup returns CDR1 ENHRY and CDR2 SYGVKD. CDR3 region: CAISEYHRETNQPQHF. For the CDR3, the DNA is TGTGCCATCAGTGAATACCACAGGGAAACGAATCAGCCCCAGCATTTT.

V gene TRBV19 combines with J gene TRBJ2-1, with 8 bases matching TRBD2. V shed 4 bases, J shed 10 bases, and the junction held 9 bases outside the gene matches. Germline CDR1 is LNHDA and CDR2 is SQIVND (reference sequence). The CDR3 spans 14 residues. The CDR3 DNA reads as TGTGCCAGTAGTACTCCGAGACTAGCGTCAGAGCAGTTCTTC. It is translated as CASSTPRLASEQFF.

The V call is TRBV5-1, the J call TRBJ1-2; no firm D call. The CDR3 has 13 residues. Germline V gene sequence: CDR1 SGHRS, CDR2 YFSETQ. V shed 4 bases and J shed 3 bases, with 10 bases lying between them. In nucleotides, the CDR3 is TGCGCCAGCAGCCCGAGTACTTACTATGGCTACACCTTC. This sequence encodes CASSPSTYYGYTF.